This T cell receptor beta chain came from a study of blood T cells in healthy people across ages. Drawn from each donor were 7.5 to 10 milliliters of peripheral blood. Researchers isolated at least 6 million PBMCs per sample. The ends were cut back, 3 bases at V and 4 bases at J, with 10 bases in the middle. CDR3 length: 14 residues. CDR1 and CDR2 from the germline V gene are ENHRY and SYGVKD. Whole-study results and caveats: Naive T cell percentage and TCR beta diversity correlated strongly. Both naive CD4+ cell counts and diversity were greater in long-lived donors than in aged donors.

Alongside a J-beta primer mix, a sample-barcoded 5' primer served in a second PCR lasting roughly 6 to 11 cycles. TCRdb re-called the 5' RACE reads with MiXCR, one entry per CDR3 protein. The sample consists of a few hundred thousand distinct CDR3 sequences, approximately 51% of them appearing once. Concerning this clonotype: Its cognate antigen is unknown.

Input material: blood. This sequence was found in a man aged 55 to 70 in good health. The V gene is TRBV10-3, the J gene TRBJ1-5, with D maybe TRBD1 (6 bases). The CDR3: CAISDLGGNQPQHF. The CDR3 nucleotides are TGTGCCATCAGTGACCTAGGGGGGAATCAGCCCCAGCATTTT.